The rows below give T cell receptor beta chains drawn from one sample of a study of control samples from healthy donors and cancer patients. Clones were sequenced by immunoSEQ multiplex PCR, and TCRdb holds only the in-frame ones, with some missing. The sample lists around 170,000 clones; 88% were seen once. Sequencing was carried out using blood. The source of these receptors is a woman aged 25 to 39 in good health. Each CDR3 is given with its conserved first and last residue. D genes are given only for firm matches.

V gene	J gene	D gene	CDR3 protein	CDR3 DNA
TRBV5-1	TRBJ2-3	NA	CASAGGGSETDTQYF	TGCGCCAGCGCGGGCGGTGGTAGCGAAACAGATACGCAGTATTTT
TRBV19	TRBJ2-6	NA	CASSPRKGGANVLTF	TGTGCCAGTAGTCCCCGTAAAGGCGGGGCCAACGTCCTGACTTTC
TRBV28	TRBJ1-2	TRBD1	CASSLPQGNYGYTF	TGTGCCAGCAGTTTACCACAGGGGAACTATGGCTACACCTTC
TRBV7-9	TRBJ2-5	TRBD2	CASSPRLAAVGETQYF	TGTGCCAGCAGCCCCAGACTAGCGGCTGTAGGGGAGACCCAGTACTTC
TRBV28	TRBJ1-3	NA	CASAGPGNTIYF	TGTGCCAGTGCGGGTCCTGGAAACACCATATATTTT
TRBV11-2	TRBJ1-5	NA	CASSLGGGQPQHF	TGTGCCAGCAGCTTAGGGGGTGGCCAGCCCCAGCATTTT
TRBV27	TRBJ1-1	TRBD1	CASRPLDRGIAFF	TGTGCCAGCCGCCCTTTGGACAGGGGGATAGCTTTCTTT
TRBV9	TRBJ2-3	TRBD2	CASSGRAGDYTDTQYF	TGTGCCAGCAGCGGAAGAGCGGGGGATTACACAGATACGCAGTATTTT
TRBV11-1	TRBJ2-1	TRBD2	CASSLTSGRAGNEQFF	TGTGCCAGCAGCCTCACTAGCGGGAGGGCGGGCAATGAGCAGTTCTTC
TRBV7-2	TRBJ2-7	TRBD2	CASSRSGTSGSYEQYF	TGTGCCAGCAGCCGGTCGGGGACTAGCGGTTCCTACGAGCAGTACTTC
TRBV15	TRBJ1-4	TRBD1	CATSGGTGYEKLFF	TGTGCCACCAGCGGAGGGACAGGGTATGAAAAACTGTTTTTT